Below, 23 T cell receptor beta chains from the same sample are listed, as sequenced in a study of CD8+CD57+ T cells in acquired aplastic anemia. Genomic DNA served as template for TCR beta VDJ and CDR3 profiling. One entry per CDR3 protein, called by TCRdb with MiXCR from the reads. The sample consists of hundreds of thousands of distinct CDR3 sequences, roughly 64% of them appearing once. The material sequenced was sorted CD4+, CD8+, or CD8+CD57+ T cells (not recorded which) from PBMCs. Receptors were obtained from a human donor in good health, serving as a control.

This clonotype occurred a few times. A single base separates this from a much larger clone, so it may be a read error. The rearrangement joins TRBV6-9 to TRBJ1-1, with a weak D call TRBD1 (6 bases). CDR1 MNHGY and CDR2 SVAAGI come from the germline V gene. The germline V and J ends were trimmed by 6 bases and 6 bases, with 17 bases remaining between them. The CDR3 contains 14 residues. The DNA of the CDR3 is TGTGCCAGCAGGCTCGACAGGTTCAACGCTGAAGCTTTCTTT. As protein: CASRLDRFNAEAFF.

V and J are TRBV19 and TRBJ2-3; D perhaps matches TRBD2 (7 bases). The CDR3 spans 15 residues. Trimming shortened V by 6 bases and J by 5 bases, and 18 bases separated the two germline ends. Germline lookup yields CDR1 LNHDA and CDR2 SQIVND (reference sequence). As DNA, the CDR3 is TGTGCCAGTAGAGGGAGGGGGGGGGTGGTAGATACGCAGTATTTT. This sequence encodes CASRGRGGVVDTQYF.

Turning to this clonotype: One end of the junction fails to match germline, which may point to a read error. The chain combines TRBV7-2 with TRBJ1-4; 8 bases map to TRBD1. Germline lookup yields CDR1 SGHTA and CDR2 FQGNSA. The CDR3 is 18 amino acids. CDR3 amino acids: CASSQGAKRGQESEKLFF. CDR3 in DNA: TGCGCCAGCAGCCAAGGTGCTAAGCGGGGACAGGAGTCTGAAAAACTGTTTTTT.

CDR3 loop: CASSLALSDPWYF. The DNA for the CDR3 is TGTGCCAGCAGCTTGGCCTTGTCAGATCCGTGGTATTTT. The rearrangement joins TRBV9 to TRBJ2-3, with unresolved D. This CDR3 contains 13 residues. Germline CDR1 reads SGDLS; CDR2 reads YYNGEE. The V end lost 4 bases, the J end lost 14 bases, and 20 bases lay between the germline ends.

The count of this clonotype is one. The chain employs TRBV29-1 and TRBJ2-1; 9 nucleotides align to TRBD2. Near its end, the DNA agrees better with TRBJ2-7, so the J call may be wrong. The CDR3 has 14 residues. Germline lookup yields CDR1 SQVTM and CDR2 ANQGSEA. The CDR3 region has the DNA TGCAGCGTTAGCGGGTCAGCGGGGGGTTACGAGCAGTACTTC. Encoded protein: CSVSGSAGGYEQYF.

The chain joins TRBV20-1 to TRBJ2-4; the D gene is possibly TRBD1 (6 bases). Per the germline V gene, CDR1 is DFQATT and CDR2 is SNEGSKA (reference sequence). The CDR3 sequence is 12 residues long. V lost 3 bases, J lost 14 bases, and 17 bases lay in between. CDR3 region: CSASFSTGSKYF. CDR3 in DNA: TGCAGTGCTAGTTTCTCGACAGGCAGTAAGTACTTC.

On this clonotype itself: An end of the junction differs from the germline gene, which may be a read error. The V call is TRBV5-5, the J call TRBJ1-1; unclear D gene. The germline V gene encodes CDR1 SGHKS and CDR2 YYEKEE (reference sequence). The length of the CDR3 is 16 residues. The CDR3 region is CASSLAHSRGNTEAFF. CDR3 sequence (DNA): TGCGCCAGCAGCTTGGCACATAGCCGGGGGAACACTGAAGCTTTCTTT.

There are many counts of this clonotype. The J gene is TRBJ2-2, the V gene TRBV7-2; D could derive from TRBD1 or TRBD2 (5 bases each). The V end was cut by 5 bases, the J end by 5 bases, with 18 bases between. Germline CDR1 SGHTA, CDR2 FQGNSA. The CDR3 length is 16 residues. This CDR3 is CASSMTGTAATGELFF. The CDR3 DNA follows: TGTGCCAGCAGCATGACCGGGACCGCGGCTACCGGGGAGCTGTTTTTT. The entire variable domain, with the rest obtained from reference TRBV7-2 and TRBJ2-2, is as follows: GAGVSQSPSNKVTEKGKDVELRCDPISGHTALYWYRQSLGQGLEFLIYFQGNSAPDKSGLPSDRFSAERTGGSVSTLTIQRTQQEDSAVYLCASSMTGTAATGELFFGEGSRLTVL.

CDR3 region: CASSGPTSGEQFFF. Here the CDR3 DNA reads TGTGCCAGCAGCGGCCCGACCTCCGGTGAGCAGTTCTTCTTT. The V and J genes are TRBV9 and TRBJ1-1; no firm D call. The V end was cut by 3 bases, the J end by 14 bases, with 23 bases between. This CDR3 region has 14 residues. CDR1 and CDR2 from the germline V gene are SGDLS and YYNGEE.

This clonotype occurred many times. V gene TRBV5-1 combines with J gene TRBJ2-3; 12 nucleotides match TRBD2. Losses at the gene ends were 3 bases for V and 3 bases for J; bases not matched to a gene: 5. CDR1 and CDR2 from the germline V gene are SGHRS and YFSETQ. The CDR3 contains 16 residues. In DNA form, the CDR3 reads TGCGCCAGCAGCTCCAGGACTAGCGGGGAGACAGATACGCAGTATTTT. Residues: CASSSRTSGETDTQYF.

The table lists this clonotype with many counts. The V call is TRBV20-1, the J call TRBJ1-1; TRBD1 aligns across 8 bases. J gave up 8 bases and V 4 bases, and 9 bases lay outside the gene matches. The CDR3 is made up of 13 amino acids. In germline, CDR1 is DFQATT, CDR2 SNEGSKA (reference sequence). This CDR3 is CSAKEVWDREAFF. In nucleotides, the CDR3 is TGCAGTGCTAAAGAGGTCTGGGACAGGGAAGCTTTCTTT.

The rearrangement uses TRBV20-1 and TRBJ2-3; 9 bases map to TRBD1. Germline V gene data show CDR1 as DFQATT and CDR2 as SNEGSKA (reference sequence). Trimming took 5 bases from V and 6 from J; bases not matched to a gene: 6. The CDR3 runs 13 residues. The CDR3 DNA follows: TGCAGTGCTGTACAGGGGGCTGGGGATACGCAGTATTTT. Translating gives CSAVQGAGDTQYF.

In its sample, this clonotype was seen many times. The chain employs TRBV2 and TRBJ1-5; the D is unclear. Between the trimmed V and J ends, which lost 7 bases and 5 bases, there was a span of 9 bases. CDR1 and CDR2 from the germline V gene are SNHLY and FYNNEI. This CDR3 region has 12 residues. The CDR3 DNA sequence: TGTGCCAGCAACTCTCTCCATCAGCCCCAGCATTTT. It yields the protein CASNSLHQPQHF.

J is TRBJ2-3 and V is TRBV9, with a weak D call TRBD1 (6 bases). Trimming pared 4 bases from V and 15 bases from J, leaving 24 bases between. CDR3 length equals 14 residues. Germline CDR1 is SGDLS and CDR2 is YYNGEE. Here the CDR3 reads CASSPGGLGFTPYF. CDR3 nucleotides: TGTGCCAGCAGCCCTGGGGGCCTCGGGTTCACGCCTTATTTT.

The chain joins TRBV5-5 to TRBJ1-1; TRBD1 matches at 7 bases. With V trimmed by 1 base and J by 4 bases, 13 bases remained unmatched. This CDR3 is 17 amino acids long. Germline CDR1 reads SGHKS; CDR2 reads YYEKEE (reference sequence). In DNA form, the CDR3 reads TGTGCCAGCAGCTTGCGGCACAGGGGTCCGACAGGCACTGAAGCTTTCTTT. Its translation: CASSLRHRGPTGTEAFF. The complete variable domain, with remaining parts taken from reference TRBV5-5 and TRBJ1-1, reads DAGVTQSPTHLIKTRGQQVTLRCSPISGHKSVSWYQQVLGQGPQFIFQYYEKEERGRGNFPDRFSARQFPNYSSELNVNALLLGDSALYLCASSLRHRGPTGTEAFFGQGTRLTVV.

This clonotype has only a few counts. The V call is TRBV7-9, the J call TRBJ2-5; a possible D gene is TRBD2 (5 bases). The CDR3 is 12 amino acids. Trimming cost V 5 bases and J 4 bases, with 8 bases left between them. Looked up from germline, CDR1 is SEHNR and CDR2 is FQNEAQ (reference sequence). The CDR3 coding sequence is TGTGCCAGCAGCCCGGAGGTAGAGACCCAGTACTTC. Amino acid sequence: CASSPEVETQYF.

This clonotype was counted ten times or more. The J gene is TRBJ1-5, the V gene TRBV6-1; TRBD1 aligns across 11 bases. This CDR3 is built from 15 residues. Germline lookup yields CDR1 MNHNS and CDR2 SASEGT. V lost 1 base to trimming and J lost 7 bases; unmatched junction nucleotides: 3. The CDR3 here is CASSEGTGGVQPQHF. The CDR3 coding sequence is TGTGCCAGCAGTGAAGGGACAGGGGGCGTCCAGCCCCAGCATTTT.

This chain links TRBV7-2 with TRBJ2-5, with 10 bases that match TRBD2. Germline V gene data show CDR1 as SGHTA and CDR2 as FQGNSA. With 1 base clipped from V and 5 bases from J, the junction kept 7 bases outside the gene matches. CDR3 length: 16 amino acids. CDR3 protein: CASSLEPSGGAETQYF. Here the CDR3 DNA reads TGTGCCAGCAGCTTAGAGCCGAGCGGGGGGGCCGAGACCCAGTACTTC. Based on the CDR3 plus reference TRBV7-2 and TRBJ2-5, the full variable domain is GAGVSQSPSNKVTEKGKDVELRCDPISGHTALYWYRQSLGQGLEFLIYFQGNSAPDKSGLPSDRFSAERTGGSVSTLTIQRTQQEDSAVYLCASSLEPSGGAETQYFGPGTRLLVL.

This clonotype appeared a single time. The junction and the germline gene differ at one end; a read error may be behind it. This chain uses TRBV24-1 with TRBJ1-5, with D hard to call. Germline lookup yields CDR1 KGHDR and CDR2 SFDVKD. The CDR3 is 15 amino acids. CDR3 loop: CASSYPGRRGQLQHF. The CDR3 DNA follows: TGTGCCAGCAGTTACCCCGGCAGGCGCGGGCAGCTCCAGCATTTT.

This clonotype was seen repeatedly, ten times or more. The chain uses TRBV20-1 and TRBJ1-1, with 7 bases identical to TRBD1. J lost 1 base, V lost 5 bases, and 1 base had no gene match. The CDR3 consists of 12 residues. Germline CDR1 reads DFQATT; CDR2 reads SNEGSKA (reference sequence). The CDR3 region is CSARQGNTEAFF. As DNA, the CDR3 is TGCAGTGCTCGACAGGGGAACACTGAAGCTTTCTTT.

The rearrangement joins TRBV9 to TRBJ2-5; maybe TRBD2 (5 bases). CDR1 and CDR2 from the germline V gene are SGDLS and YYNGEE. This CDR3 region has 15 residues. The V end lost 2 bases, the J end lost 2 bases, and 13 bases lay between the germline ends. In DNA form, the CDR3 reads TGTGCCAGCAGCGTGCGGGCTGGCGGACAAGAGACCCAGTACTTC. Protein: CASSVRAGGQETQYF.

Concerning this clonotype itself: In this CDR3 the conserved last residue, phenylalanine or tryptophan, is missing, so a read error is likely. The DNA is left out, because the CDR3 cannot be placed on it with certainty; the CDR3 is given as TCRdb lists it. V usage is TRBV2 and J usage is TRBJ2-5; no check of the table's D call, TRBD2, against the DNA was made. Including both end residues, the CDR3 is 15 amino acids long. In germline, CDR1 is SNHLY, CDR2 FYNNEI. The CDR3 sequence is CASSVATGEPLHFGN.

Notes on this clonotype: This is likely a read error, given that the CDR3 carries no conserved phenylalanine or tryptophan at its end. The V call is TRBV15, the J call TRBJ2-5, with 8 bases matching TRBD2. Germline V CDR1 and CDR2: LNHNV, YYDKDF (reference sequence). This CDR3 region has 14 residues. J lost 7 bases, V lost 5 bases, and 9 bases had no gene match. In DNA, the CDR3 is TGTGCCACCAGCCCCCGGACTAGCTCTGCGACCCAGTACCTC. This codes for CATSPRTSSATQYL.